Detailed here is one T cell receptor (beta chain). The entry originates in a study of control samples from healthy donors and cancer patients. CDR3 length: 17 residues. The V gene's germline CDR1 is SEHNR and CDR2 FQNEAQ (reference sequence). The junction had 12 bases not matched to a gene; V was cut back by 5 bases and J by 4 bases. Sequencing used immunoSEQ multiplex PCR; TCRdb keeps in-frame clones, though not all of them. The sample comprises 100,000 to 150,000 clones, roughly nine tenths of which are singletons, and about 1.8% rests with the top ten. The chain uses TRBV7-9 and TRBJ2-5; TRBD1 matches 11 bases. The TCR was taken from a man aged 18-30 years in good health. Sequencing was carried out using blood. Written as DNA, the CDR3 is TGTGCCAGCAGCCGAGTGGACAGGGGGCTTGAGGGAGAGACCCAGTACTTC. Translating gives CASSRVDRGLEGETQYF.